These T cell receptor beta chains were read from a single sample in a study of T cells in tumors after PD-1 blockade. Sequencing was performed with immunoSEQ multiplex PCR; in TCRdb, only in-frame clones are kept and a portion is missing. This sample carries about 8,200 clones, roughly 60% of them seen once, and the ten largest clones take around 13%. Sequencing used tumor tissue, obtained after anti-PD-1 treatment. The receptors were gathered from a human donor with basal cell carcinoma. The CDR3 runs from the conserved cysteine through the conserved F or W. The D gene is left open where the match is weak. Clone size, where shown, is once, few, many, or a class for clones that have expanded.

d_gene	v_gene	abundance	j_gene	CDR3aa	CDR3nt
.	TRBV6-5	.	TRBJ1-1	CASIPPTRTEAFF	TGTGCCAGCATCCCCCCCACGCGAACTGAAGCTTTCTTT
TRBD2	TRBV2	.	TRBJ2-5	CASASLGLAGETQYF	TGTGCCAGCGCTAGCCTCGGACTAGCAGGGGAGACCCAGTACTTC
.	TRBV30	.	TRBJ1-1	CAWRSGDTEAFF	TGTGCCTGGAGATCGGGAGACACTGAAGCTTTCTTT
.	TRBV7-2	.	TRBJ2-3	CASSSTGFHADTQYF	TGTGCCAGCAGCTCCACAGGGTTTCACGCAGATACGCAGTATTTT
.	TRBV3-1/TRBV3-2	.	TRBJ2-5	CASSQEGMGETQYF	TGTGCCAGCAGCCAAGAGGGGATGGGAGAGACCCAGTACTTC
.	TRBV12-3/TRBV12-4	.	TRBJ2-1	CASSLVASNEQFF	TGTGCCAGCAGTTTAGTTGCTAGCAATGAGCAGTTCTTC
TRBD1	TRBV14	.	TRBJ1-4	CASSQDLQGAEKKLFF	TGTGCCAGCAGCCAAGATCTACAGGGGGCAGAAAAAAAACTGTTTTTT
TRBD1	TRBV3-1/TRBV3-2	.	TRBJ1-5	CASSLTGGWNQPQHF	TGTGCCAGCAGCCTGACAGGGGGCTGGAATCAGCCCCAGCATTTT
.	TRBV10-2	once	TRBJ2-5	CASSEVGKETQYF	TGCGCCAGCAGTGAAGTGGGGAAAGAGACCCAGTACTTC
TRBD1	TRBV5-1	.	TRBJ2-3	CASSLARDRRISTDTQYF	TGCGCCAGCAGCTTGGCCCGGGACAGAAGAATTTCCACAGATACGCAGTATTTT
TRBD1	TRBV20-1	.	TRBJ1-1	CSASRGGGMNTEAFF	TGCAGTGCTAGTCGGGGAGGGGGCATGAACACTGAAGCTTTCTTT
.	TRBV30	.	TRBJ1-6	CACDGGWGSPLHF	TGTGCCTGCGATGGGGGGTGGGGTTCACCCCTCCACTTT
TRBD1	TRBV27	.	TRBJ1-4	CASSQGQGEKLFF	TGTGCCAGCAGTCAAGGACAGGGTGAAAAACTGTTTTTT
TRBD2	TRBV10-2	.	TRBJ2-5	CASSERTSGGPQETQYF	TGCGCCAGCAGTGAAAGAACTAGCGGGGGGCCTCAAGAGACCCAGTACTTC
TRBD2	TRBV11-1	.	TRBJ2-5	CATGGWETQYF	TGTGCCACGGGAGGCTGGGAGACCCAGTACTTC
.	TRBV23-1	.	TRBJ1-3	CASSQSMSGNTIYF	TGCGCCAGCAGTCAATCTATGTCCGGAAACACCATATATTTT
TRBD1	TRBV6-5	.	TRBJ2-2	CASKTGTANTGELFF	TGTGCCAGCAAAACCGGGACAGCGAACACCGGGGAGCTGTTTTTT
.	TRBV30	.	TRBJ2-5	CAWRVGASQETQYF	TGTGCCTGGAGAGTGGGTGCCTCCCAGGAGACCCAGTACTTC
.	TRBV11-3	.	TRBJ2-7	CASSSTGEQYF	TGTGCCAGCAGCTCCACCGGAGAGCAGTACTTC
.	TRBV10-1	.	TRBJ2-1	CASSEGKGVDEQFF	TGCGCCAGCAGCGAGGGGAAAGGGGTTGATGAGCAGTTCTTC
.	TRBV7-2	few	TRBJ2-1	CASSFTGNNEQFF	TGTGCCAGCAGCTTCACAGGGAACAATGAGCAGTTCTTC
TRBD1	TRBV7-2	.	TRBJ1-3	CASSHTGDGNTIYF	TGTGCCAGCAGCCATACAGGGGACGGAAACACCATATATTTT
.	TRBV5-4	medium-sized	TRBJ1-1	CASSLEVGANTEAFF	TGTGCCAGCAGCTTGGAAGTAGGAGCGAACACTGAAGCTTTCTTT
.	TRBV15	.	TRBJ2-7	CATSRGGGGDEQYF	TGTGCCACCAGCAGAGGAGGGGGGGGCGACGAGCAGTACTTC
.	TRBV28	.	TRBJ1-3	CASRDPGIGNTIYF	TGTGCCAGCAGGGACCCTGGGATCGGAAACACCATATATTTT
TRBD2	TRBV2	.	TRBJ2-3	CASSTPTSGATDTQYF	TGTGCCAGCAGTACGCCGACTAGCGGGGCCACAGATACGCAGTATTTT
.	TRBV6-5	.	TRBJ2-1	CASRLRGPSYNEQFF	TGTGCCAGCAGGCTTCGGGGGCCCTCCTACAATGAGCAGTTCTTC
TRBD1	TRBV6-5	few	TRBJ1-5	CASSLDRGNQPQHF	TGTGCCAGCAGCCTCGACAGGGGCAATCAGCCCCAGCATTTT
.	TRBV19	.	TRBJ1-1	CASSTYRRNTEAFF	TGTGCCAGTAGTACGTACAGGAGGAACACTGAAGCTTTCTTT
TRBD2	TRBV7-9	.	TRBJ2-7	CAIPSGGEGFEQYF	TGTGCCATTCCTAGCGGAGGGGAGGGCTTCGAGCAGTACTTC
TRBD1	TRBV28	.	TRBJ2-3	CASGSPGQGATDTQYF	TGTGCCAGCGGATCTCCGGGACAGGGAGCCACAGATACGCAGTATTTT
TRBD1	TRBV7-2	.	TRBJ1-5	CASSPRTGANQPQHF	TGTGCCAGCAGCCCACGGACAGGGGCCAATCAGCCCCAGCATTTT
TRBD1	TRBV2	.	TRBJ1-6	CASRIETGENSPLHF	TGTGCCAGCAGGATTGAGACAGGGGAGAATTCACCCCTCCACTTT
.	TRBV6-5	few	TRBJ1-1	CASRWETEAFF	TGTGCCAGCAGATGGGAGACTGAAGCTTTCTTT
.	TRBV29-1	.	TRBJ2-1	CSVQGRHNEQFF	TGCAGCGTCCAGGGCAGACACAATGAGCAGTTCTTC
.	TRBV24-1	few	TRBJ1-4	CATSDSGGTRSNEKLFF	TGTGCCACCAGTGATTCCGGGGGGACCCGGAGTAACGAAAAACTGTTTTTT
.	TRBV7-9	.	TRBJ2-7	CASSPPLGYEQYF	TGTGCCAGCAGCCCCCCTTTGGGCTACGAGCAGTACTTC
.	TRBV4-1	.	TRBJ2-5	CASSQGDRPSRETQYF	TGCGCCAGCAGCCAAGGCGACAGACCTTCGAGAGAGACCCAGTACTTC
.	TRBV5-1	.	TRBJ2-5	CASSLMGSETQYF	TGCGCCAGCAGCCTGATGGGGTCGGAGACCCAGTACTTC
TRBD1	TRBV5-6	.	TRBJ1-2	CASTDRGANYGYTF	TGTGCCAGCACGGACAGGGGCGCCAACTATGGCTACACCTTC
.	TRBV6-1	.	TRBJ1-6	CASSEFSVSYNSPLHF	TGTGCCAGCAGTGAATTCAGCGTCTCCTATAATTCACCCCTCCACTTT
TRBD1	TRBV10-3	few	TRBJ2-1	CAIRLQGEYNEQFF	TGTGCCATCAGGCTACAGGGGGAATATAATGAGCAGTTCTTC
.	TRBV29-1	.	TRBJ2-5	CSVGLLVQETQYF	TGCAGCGTGGGACTTCTTGTCCAAGAGACCCAGTACTTC
.	TRBV24-1	.	TRBJ2-1	CATSDGPREQFF	TGTGCCACCAGTGACGGGCCCCGGGAGCAGTTCTTC
.	TRBV25-1	few	TRBJ1-1	CASSESGGVSEAFF	TGTGCCAGCAGTGAATCGGGGGGGGTGTCTGAAGCTTTCTTT
TRBD1	TRBV3-1/TRBV3-2	.	TRBJ2-7	CASSQVAGGEQYF	TGTGCCAGCAGCCAAGTTGCAGGGGGCGAGCAGTACTTC
.	TRBV6-1	.	TRBJ1-2	CASSEVQVVGYTF	TGTGCCAGCAGTGAAGTACAGGTAGTCGGCTACACCTTC
.	TRBV14	.	TRBJ2-7	CASSQPGVRSYEQYF	TGTGCCAGCAGCCAGCCAGGGGTCCGCTCCTACGAGCAGTACTTC
.	TRBV5-6	.	TRBJ2-4	CASSQYLGVAKNIQYF	TGTGCCAGCAGCCAATACCTAGGGGTAGCCAAAAACATTCAGTACTTC